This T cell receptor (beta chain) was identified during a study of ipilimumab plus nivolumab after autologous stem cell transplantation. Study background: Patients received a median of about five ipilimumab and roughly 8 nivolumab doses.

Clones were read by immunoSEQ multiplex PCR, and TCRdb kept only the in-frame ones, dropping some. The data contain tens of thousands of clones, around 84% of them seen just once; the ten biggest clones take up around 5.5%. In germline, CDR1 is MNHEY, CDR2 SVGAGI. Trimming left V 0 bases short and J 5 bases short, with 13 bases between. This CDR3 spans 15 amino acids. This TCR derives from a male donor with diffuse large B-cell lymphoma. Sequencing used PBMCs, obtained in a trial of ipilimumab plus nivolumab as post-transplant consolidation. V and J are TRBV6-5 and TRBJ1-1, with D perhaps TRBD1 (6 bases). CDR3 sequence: CASSYSSRGYTEAFF. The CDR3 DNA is TGTGCCAGCAGTTACTCGAGTAGGGGGTATACTGAAGCTTTCTTT.